The 14 T cell receptor beta chains presented below share a single source sample, sequenced in a study of blood T cell repertoires in COVID-19. Sequencing was performed with immunoSEQ multiplex PCR; in TCRdb, only in-frame clones are kept and a portion is missing. The repertoire consists of roughly 160,000 clones, with approximately 90% occurring once and the leading ten covering 2% to 3%. Sequencing input: peripheral blood. The receptors were gathered from a man younger than 30 with acute or convalescent COVID-19.

V usage is TRBV19 and J usage is TRBJ1-6; 8 nucleotides agree with TRBD1. CDR3 length equals 15 residues. Germline V gene sequence: CDR1 LNHDA, CDR2 SQIVND (reference sequence). Trimming removed 6 bases from V and 6 bases from J; junction bases left unmatched: 7. In DNA, the CDR3 is TGTGCCAGTAGCCCAGGGGACAGGACTAATTCACCCCTCCACTTT. Translated: CASSPGDRTNSPLHF.

The chain couples TRBV7-9 to TRBJ2-3; 9 positions agree with TRBD2. CDR1 is SEHNR and CDR2 is FQNEAQ in the germline V gene (reference sequence). This CDR3 region has 16 residues. Trimming took 1 base from V and 4 from J; bases not matched to a gene: 6. As DNA, the CDR3 is TGTGCCAGCAGCTTAGGGGCCTTAGCGGGAGCAGATACGCAGTATTTT. It codes for CASSLGALAGADTQYF. Full variable domain (remainder filled in from reference TRBV7-9 and TRBJ2-3): DTGVSQNPRHKITKRGQNVTFRCDPISEHNRLYWYRQTLGQGPEFLTYFQNEAQLEKSRLLSDRFSAERPKGSFSTLEIQRTEQGDSAMYLCASSLGALAGADTQYFGPGTRLTVL.

V is TRBV24-1 and J is TRBJ1-2; 8 positions match TRBD1. Germline V gene lookup returns CDR1 KGHDR and CDR2 SFDVKD. Germline trimming cut 3 bases from V and 8 bases from J; bases unmatched to any gene: 7. The CDR3 is made up of 14 amino acids. The CDR3 protein is CATSDPDRGKGYTF. The DNA of the CDR3 is TGTGCCACCAGTGATCCAGACAGGGGTAAGGGCTACACCTTC.

This chain links TRBV19 with TRBJ1-3; TRBD1 agrees at 8 bases. CDR3 length: 16 residues. V was clipped by 3 bases and J by 2 bases; unmatched bases: 6. CDR1 LNHDA and CDR2 SQIVND come from the germline V gene (reference sequence). The CDR3 bases are TGTGCCAGTAGTATTTTCGCCAGGGGGCCTGGAAACACCATATATTTT. It is translated as CASSIFARGPGNTIYF.

The CDR3 loop is CASRHRAGTQDQPQHF. The CDR3 DNA reads TGTGCCAGCAGACATAGAGCCGGGACACAAGATCAGCCCCAGCATTTT. The chain has TRBV2 and TRBJ1-5, with D possibly matching TRBD1 (6 bases). This CDR3 spans 16 amino acids. Trimming took 6 bases from V and 5 from J, leaving 20 bases between them. CDR1 and CDR2 (germline): SNHLY, FYNNEI.

This clone was counted once. The V call is TRBV5-1, the J call TRBJ2-3; 7 nucleotides line up with TRBD1. CDR1 SGHRS and CDR2 YFSETQ come from the germline V gene. This CDR3 is 15 amino acids long. V lost 0 bases to trimming and J lost 8 bases; unmatched junction nucleotides: 9. CDR3 nucleotides: TGCGCCAGCAGCTTGGAGGCAGGGGGTGAAGGTACGCAGTATTTT. Amino acids: CASSLEAGGEGTQYF.

V is TRBV2 and J is TRBJ2-7; D might be TRBD1 (6 bases). Looked up from germline, CDR1 is SNHLY and CDR2 is FYNNEI. Trimming cost V 5 bases and J 5 bases, with 10 bases left between them. The CDR3 spans 12 residues. The CDR3 DNA is TGTGCCAGCAGTCAGGGGATCGACGAGCAGTACTTC. This codes for CASSQGIDEQYF. Using reference TRBV2 and TRBJ2-7 for the parts outside the CDR3, the full variable domain is EPEVTQTPSHQVTQMGQEVILRCVPISNHLYFYWYRQILGQKVEFLVSFYNNEISEKSEIFDDQFSVERPDGSNFTLKIRSTKLEDSAMYFCASSQGIDEQYFGPGTRLTVT.

The chain has TRBV12-3 or TRBV12-4 and TRBJ1-2; the D gene is possibly TRBD1 (6 bases). V was shortened by 4 bases and J by 3 bases, with 9 bases between the two germline ends. This CDR3 is built from 13 residues. The CDR3 spells CASSYGQYYGYTF. CDR3 DNA sequence: TGTGCCAGCAGTTACGGACAGTACTATGGCTACACCTTC.

The rearrangement joins TRBV5-5 to TRBJ2-5; D unresolved. Germline CDR1 is SGHKS and CDR2 is YYEKEE (reference sequence). CDR3 length: 13 amino acids. The ends were cut back, 3 bases at V and 0 bases at J, with 6 bases in the middle. CDR3 DNA sequence: TGTGCCAGCAGCTCCGACAACCAAGAGACCCAGTACTTC. Amino acids: CASSSDNQETQYF.

The CDR3 region is CASSPRGSSYNEQFF. CDR3 in DNA: TGTGCCAGCAGCCCGCGGGGGAGCTCCTACAATGAGCAGTTCTTC. The chain has TRBV7-6 and TRBJ2-1; TRBD2 matches at 7 bases. CDR3 length: 15 amino acids. The V gene end was trimmed by 5 bases and the J gene end by 0 bases; junction bases not matched to a gene: 4. Germline CDR1 reads SGHVS; CDR2 reads FNYEAQ.

The CDR3 reads CASSSRDRGILNGYTF. CDR3 DNA sequence: TGTGCCAGCAGTTCAAGGGACAGGGGGATTTTGAATGGCTACACCTTC. The V gene is TRBV5-4, the J gene TRBJ1-2; 11 bases align to TRBD1. Germline CDR1 and CDR2: SGHNT and YYREEE (reference sequence). Germline trimming cut 5 bases from V and 6 bases from J; bases unmatched to any gene: 12. There are 16 residues in the CDR3.

This clone was detected only a few times. This chain connects TRBV6-1 to TRBJ2-3; D remains unclear. The V gene lost 1 base and the J gene lost 4 bases, with 6 bases spanning the gap. This CDR3 is 13 amino acids long. Germline V CDR1 and CDR2: MNHNS, SASEGT. The DNA of the CDR3 is TGTGCCAGCAGTGAAGTAAGAGCAGATACGCAGTATTTT. Its protein product is CASSEVRADTQYF.

V usage is TRBV4-1 and J usage is TRBJ2-1; 11 bases fit TRBD1. This CDR3 has 15 amino acids. CDR1 and CDR2 (germline): MGHRA, YSYEKL. Losses at the gene ends were 5 bases for V and 9 bases for J; bases not matched to a gene: 9. CDR3 in amino acids: CASSAPGQGVPEQFF. CDR3 nucleotide sequence: TGCGCCAGCAGCGCTCCGGGACAGGGGGTTCCTGAGCAGTTCTTC.

The CDR3 spells CASSETGNTEAFF. The CDR3 DNA is TGTGCCAGCAGCGAGACAGGGAACACTGAAGCTTTCTTT. V usage is TRBV6-4 and J usage is TRBJ1-1; TRBD1 might be the D (6 bases). This CDR3 has 13 amino acids. Trimming stripped 6 bases from V and 1 base from J, with 9 bases between. Germline loops: CDR1 MRHNA, CDR2 SNTAGT.